The sequence of this TCR beta chain was determined in a study of Ad26.COV2.S vaccination and SARS-CoV-2 variants. Treatment reported: about 20 received Ad26.COV2.S at low or high dose, single or two shots; 5 received placebo; per-sample allocation not given. On day 63 after the first injection, vaccine and placebo recipients gave samples. The table came from immunoSEQ multiplex PCR; TCRdb's copy has only in-frame clones and leaves some out. The data contain roughly 410,000 clones, roughly 85% of them singletons. The CDR3 consists of 16 residues. Germline lookup yields CDR1 SGHAT and CDR2 FQNNGV. The ends lost 5 bases at V and 8 bases at J; junction bases unmatched: 12.

The source is a person between 18 and 60 years old who received the Ad26.COV2.S COVID-19 vaccine or a placebo. The specimen was peripheral blood, collected in a trial of Ad26.COV2.S vaccine versus placebo. The J gene is TRBJ1-4, the V gene TRBV11-2; 9 bases line up with TRBD1. CDR3 in amino acids: CASSHFRTGEREKLFF. For the CDR3, the DNA is TGTGCCAGCAGCCACTTTAGGACAGGGGAAAGAGAAAAACTGTTTTTT.